These 27 T cell receptor beta chains share one sample of origin, sequenced in a study of blood T cells in healthy people across ages. Combining a sample-barcoded 5' primer with a J-beta primer mix, a second PCR ran for about 7 to 12 cycles. TCRdb re-derived calls from the 5' RACE reads in MiXCR, one entry per CDR3 protein. Here the sample spans 650,000 to 800,000 distinct CDR3 sequences, around 45% being singletons. Sequencing was done on a sample of blood. The receptor set was obtained from a man in his fifties or sixties in good health.

The chain links TRBV21-1 to TRBJ2-7; the D call TRBD2 from the table was never checked on the DNA. TRBV21-1 is a known pseudogene. The CDR3 runs 18 residues. The CDR3 DNA reads as TGTGCCAGCAGCAAAGGACAACTAGCGGGGGGTCCCCGCAATGAGCAGTACTTC. Protein: CASSKGQLAGGPRNEQYF.

The chain employs TRBV28 and TRBJ1-2, with D maybe TRBD1 (6 bases). Between the trimmed V and J ends, which lost 5 bases and 7 bases, there was a span of 14 bases. The CDR3 has 13 residues. Germline CDR1 and CDR2: MDHEN and SYDVKM. CDR3 bases: TGTGCCAGCAGTGACAACAGGGTGTCTGGCTACACCTTC. Its translation: CASSDNRVSGYTF.

The chain uses TRBV5-1 and TRBJ1-1; 9 bases match TRBD1. Germline assignment: CDR1 SGHRS and CDR2 YFSETQ. With 4 bases clipped from V and 5 bases from J, the junction kept 6 bases outside the gene matches. The CDR3 length is 14 residues. The CDR3 region is CASSAGTGRTEAFF. DNA for the CDR3: TGCGCCAGCAGCGCGGGGACAGGGCGAACTGAAGCTTTCTTT.

Only a few counts were recorded for this clonotype. The rearrangement uses TRBV2 and TRBJ1-5, with TRBD1 matching 12 bases. The CDR3 is 16 amino acids. Trimming at V came to 5 bases and at J to 7 bases, leaving 9 bases not matched to a gene. CDR1 SNHLY and CDR2 FYNNEI come from the germline V gene. DNA for the CDR3: TGTGCCAGCAGTAAGGAGGTCGGGACAGGGGGCCAGCCCCAGCATTTT. Its translation is CASSKEVGTGGQPQHF.

J is TRBJ1-5 and V is TRBV3-1; 7 bases agree with TRBD1. The V gene end was trimmed by 3 bases and the J gene end by 8 bases; junction bases not matched to a gene: 10. The CDR3 has 15 amino acids. Looked up from germline, CDR1 is LGHDT and CDR2 is YNNKEL (reference sequence). CDR3 coding DNA: TGTGCCAGCAGCCACTCAACAGGGGCAGGCAAGCCCCAGCATTTT. Its protein is CASSHSTGAGKPQHF.

This clonotype was seen more than once but under ten times. The chain has TRBV7-9 and TRBJ2-5; D is undetermined. The CDR3 is 15 amino acids. CDR1 SEHNR and CDR2 FQNEAQ come from the germline V gene (reference sequence). Trimming stripped 5 bases from V and 1 base from J, with 14 bases between. CDR3 sequence: CASSRTDSGQETQYF. CDR3 coding DNA: TGTGCCAGCAGCCGGACCGATTCAGGCCAAGAGACCCAGTACTTC.

This clonotype was found a few times. The chain joins TRBV27 to TRBJ2-5; tentatively, D is TRBD2 (6 bases). The CDR3 is 13 amino acids. V gave up 5 bases and J gave up 4 bases, with 11 bases separating them. Germline loops: CDR1 MNHEY, CDR2 SMNVEV (reference sequence). The DNA of the CDR3 is TGTGCCAGCAGTGTATGGCGGGGAGAGACCCAGTACTTC. This gives the protein CASSVWRGETQYF.

In DNA form, the CDR3 reads TGTGCCAGCAGTACCGGGACACCATACGAGCAGTACTTC. Translating gives CASSTGTPYEQYF. This chain connects TRBV12-3 or TRBV12-4 to TRBJ2-7, with a possible D match to TRBD1 (6 bases). This CDR3 spans 13 amino acids. The V gene lost 5 bases and the J gene lost 4 bases, with 12 bases spanning the gap.

The chain joins TRBV10-3 to TRBJ2-1; D gene unclear. Germline CDR1 ENHRY, CDR2 SYGVKD. V lost 2 bases and J 2 bases, leaving 7 bases between the germline ends. The CDR3 extends over 14 amino acids. CDR3 loop: CAISEQAAYNEQFF. In DNA, the CDR3 is TGTGCCATCAGTGAGCAGGCAGCCTACAATGAGCAGTTCTTC.

This clonotype has at least ten counts. The junction departs from germline at one end; a sequencing error may be responsible. V and J are TRBV4-2 and TRBJ2-5, with 8 bases aligning to TRBD2. There are 15 residues in the CDR3. Germline loops: CDR1 LGHNA, CDR2 YNFKEQ. The CDR3 is CASSQDRGGQETQYF. CDR3 nucleotide sequence: TGCGCCAGCAGCCAAGACCGCGGGGGGCAAGAGACCCAGTACTTC.

The chain links TRBV2 to TRBJ2-1; D might be TRBD2 (7 bases). Germline assignment: CDR1 SNHLY and CDR2 FYNNEI. Trimming took off 6 bases at V and 2 bases at J, with 14 bases between the two ends. The CDR3 is 15 residues long. CDR3 residues: CASRLGGVTYNEQFF. CDR3 nucleotides: TGTGCCAGCAGGCTAGGGGGGGTAACCTACAATGAGCAGTTCTTC.

This clonotype was observed a handful of times. V and J are TRBV7-2 and TRBJ2-6; D unresolved. Germline V lookup: CDR1 SGHTA, CDR2 FQGNSA. The CDR3 is 15 amino acids. V was shortened by 5 bases and J by 0 bases, with 8 bases between the two germline ends. CDR3 DNA: TGTGCCAGCAGCGACGTGAGCTCTGGGGCCAACGTCCTGACTTTC. Its translation: CASSDVSSGANVLTF.

This chain joins TRBV15 and TRBJ2-7; D ambiguous. The CDR3 covers 12 residues. Trimming took 5 bases from V and 4 from J, leaving 9 bases between them. Germline V gives CDR1 LNHNV, CDR2 YYDKDF (reference sequence). The CDR3 loop is CATSGVGYEQYF. The CDR3 DNA reads as TGTGCCACCAGCGGAGTAGGGTACGAGCAGTACTTC.

This chain uses TRBV12-3 or TRBV12-4 with TRBJ2-4; D perhaps matches TRBD1 (6 bases). The CDR3 length is 12 residues. Trimming shortened V by 6 bases and J by 7 bases, and 10 bases separated the two germline ends. The CDR3 here is CASSAQGNIQYF. The DNA for the CDR3 is TGTGCCAGCAGCGCACAGGGTAACATTCAGTACTTC.

To note about this clonotype: Its ends do not fully match the called genes, so a read error is possible. V is TRBV6-2 or TRBV6-3 and J is TRBJ2-7; tentatively, D is TRBD1 or TRBD2 (6 bases each). CDR3 length: 14 residues. Germline V gives CDR1 MNHEY, CDR2 SVGEGT. The CDR3 reads CASSYAGGSHEQYF. CDR3 sequence (DNA): TGTGCCAGCAGTTACGCCGGGGGCTCCCACGAGCAGTACTTC.

At least ten counts were recorded for this clonotype. This sequence joins TRBV5-1 and TRBJ2-6; D not certain. Between the trimmed V and J ends, which lost 1 base and 0 bases, there was a span of 8 bases. Germline-derived CDR1 and CDR2 are SGHRS and YFSETQ. This CDR3 region has 16 residues. The CDR3 bases are TGCGCCAGCAGCTTGTCGGATGACTCTGGGGCCAACGTCCTGACTTTC. This encodes CASSLSDDSGANVLTF.

The chain is built from TRBV12-3 or TRBV12-4 and TRBJ2-2; D unclear. V was clipped by 3 bases and J by 7 bases, with 9 bases between them. CDR3 length: 13 amino acids. The CDR3 spells CASSFRQNGELFF. CDR3 nucleotides: TGTGCCAGCAGTTTCAGGCAGAACGGGGAGCTGTTTTTT.

The rearrangement uses TRBV4-3 and TRBJ1-1, with unresolved D. The germline V and J ends were trimmed by 3 bases and 1 base, with 6 bases remaining between them. Germline-derived CDR1 and CDR2 are LGHNA and YSLEER. There are 13 residues in the CDR3. The DNA for the CDR3 is TGCGCCAGCAGCCACCTCGCGAACACTGAAGCTTTCTTT. This gives the protein CASSHLANTEAFF.

This clonotype was seen a handful of times. The chain carries TRBV20-1 and TRBJ2-7; 10 bases align to TRBD1. Germline CDR1 reads DFQATT; CDR2 reads SNEGSKA (reference sequence). With 2 bases clipped from V and 2 bases from J, the junction kept 3 bases outside the gene matches. The CDR3 totals 14 residues. The CDR3 protein is CSARRTGGTYEQYF. The CDR3 coding sequence is TGCAGTGCTAGACGGACAGGGGGGACCTACGAGCAGTACTTC.

The chain has TRBV20-1 and TRBJ2-3, with 7 nucleotides matching TRBD2. The germline V gene encodes CDR1 DFQATT and CDR2 SNEGSKA (reference sequence). The CDR3 extends over 16 amino acids. J was trimmed by 3 bases and V by 3 bases; bases with no gene match: 12. CDR3 residues: CSARDRGGGWTDTQYF. In DNA, the CDR3 is TGCAGTGCTAGGGACCGAGGCGGGGGATGGACAGATACGCAGTATTTT.

This clonotype turned up a few times. This chain links TRBV3-1 with TRBJ2-5; D might be TRBD1 or TRBD2, each matching 5 bases. CDR3 length equals 16 residues. Per germline, CDR1 LGHDT and CDR2 YNNKEL (reference sequence). Deletions cut 3 bases from V and 2 bases from J, with 16 bases between. The CDR3 DNA reads TGTGCCAGCAGCCAGTATTTAGGGACCATTCAAGAGACCCAGTACTTC. Its protein product is CASSQYLGTIQETQYF.

In this sample, this clonotype turned up a few times. The genes are TRBV12-3 or TRBV12-4 and TRBJ1-2; tentative D call: TRBD1 (5 bases). The CDR3 loop spans 13 amino acids. V dropped 6 bases and J dropped 4 bases, with 12 bases sitting between them. The CDR3 here is CASSPGTLYGYTF. The DNA of the CDR3 is TGTGCCAGCAGCCCAGGGACCCTCTATGGCTACACCTTC.

The CDR3 sequence: CASSTTGVGQPQHF. CDR3 DNA: TGTGCCAGCAGTACAACAGGGGTAGGTCAGCCCCAGCATTTT. The rearrangement uses TRBV12-3 or TRBV12-4 and TRBJ1-5; 7 bases match TRBD1. The CDR3 totals 14 residues. Unmatched junction bases numbered 7, after V lost 5 bases and J lost 6 bases.

The chain links TRBV27 to TRBJ2-5; 10 bases fit TRBD2. CDR1 is MNHEY, CDR2 SMNVEV, per germline (reference sequence). This CDR3 contains 16 residues. V shed 8 bases, J shed 11 bases, and the junction held 20 bases outside the gene matches. DNA of the CDR3: TGTGCCAGCGGATCCTTAGCGGGGGGTACCTACAGTGAGCAGTACTTC. Translating gives CASGSLAGGTYSEQYF.

The V gene is TRBV13, the J gene TRBJ1-1; no clear D gene. Trimming left V 5 bases short and J 0 bases short, with 4 bases between. Germline V lookup: CDR1 PRHDT, CDR2 FYEKMQ (reference sequence). This CDR3 contains 12 residues. The CDR3, as DNA: TGTGCCAGCAGCCAGCTGAACACTGAAGCTTTCTTT. Translating it yields CASSQLNTEAFF.

The rearrangement links TRBV20-1 to TRBJ1-5; D is unresolved. The CDR3 length is 13 residues. V lost 4 bases, J lost 2 bases, and 9 bases lay in between. CDR1 DFQATT and CDR2 SNEGSKA come from the germline V gene (reference sequence). Here the CDR3 DNA reads TGCAGTGCTACTGGGTCCGGCAATCAGCCCCAGCATTTT. Amino acids: CSATGSGNQPQHF.

This clonotype came up a few times. The J gene is TRBJ2-3, the V gene TRBV5-1, with D uncertain. The CDR3 is made up of 16 amino acids. Germline V lookup: CDR1 SGHRS, CDR2 YFSETQ. With 2 bases removed from V and 5 bases from J, the gap between germline ends came to 18 bases. CDR3 sequence (DNA): TGCGCCAGCAGCTTTGGCCCCCCAAGGGCCGGAGATACGCAGTATTTT. Its protein is CASSFGPPRAGDTQYF.